The rows below give T cell receptor beta chains drawn from one sample of a study of T-cell memory formation after mild COVID-19. TCRdb reprocessed the 5' RACE reads with MiXCR, giving one entry per CDR3 protein. Altogether 530,000 or so distinct CDR3 sequences are present, around a sixth being singletons, with the ten largest covering about 7.4%. Sequencing was carried out using PBMCs or a T cell subset sorted from them (not recorded which). The receptor set was obtained from an adult woman who had mild COVID-19 (a few samples of this study predate the infection). Cell type and time point are not known. Both conserved end residues are part of each CDR3.

V gene	J gene	CDR3 length	CDR3 protein
TRBV6-6	TRBJ2-3	15	CASSYKAGLPDTQYF
TRBV20-1	TRBJ2-7	17	CSARAGQGARTLYEQYF
TRBV12-3/TRBV12-4	TRBJ1-1	15	CASRPPGQGGTEAFF
TRBV24-1	TRBJ2-7	14	CATSDSPPRDEQYF
TRBV5-5	TRBJ1-4	13	CASSLGSNEKLFF
TRBV12-3/TRBV12-4	TRBJ2-3	16	CASSLGRRHSTDTQYF
TRBV7-9	TRBJ2-7	13	CASSGYDVYEQYF
TRBV5-6	TRBJ2-5	15	CASSLAAQRTETQYF
TRBV3-1	TRBJ2-7	15	CASSQGAGGRNEQYF
TRBV19	TRBJ1-4	14	CASIPDTKTEKLFF
TRBV3-1	TRBJ2-7	14	CASSQDLTSYEQYF
TRBV2	TRBJ2-5	14	CASSVWGQEETQYF
TRBV25-1	TRBJ2-7	11	CASIRMDEQYF
TRBV7-6	TRBJ2-5	15	CASSLVSGSSETQYF
TRBV11-2	TRBJ2-5	14	CASSRKDFQETQYF
TRBV7-9	TRBJ1-2	16	CASSPSTEAGHYGYTF
TRBV5-1	TRBJ2-5	16	CASSASGTGRVETQYF
TRBV6-5	TRBJ2-3	17	CASSKRLGLDSTDTQYF
TRBV7-9	TRBJ1-5	14	CASSRGQTNQPQHF
TRBV29-1	TRBJ2-3	18	CSVDDPGTSGRAMDTQYF
TRBV5-1	TRBJ2-2	15	CASSLEGQVTGELFF
TRBV7-2	TRBJ2-3	16	CASSQTSGWSTDTQYF
TRBV28	TRBJ1-1	15	CASSDPRGKGTEAFF
TRBV7-9	TRBJ2-7	12	CASSLGGTGKYF
TRBV30	TRBJ2-2	14	CAWRLASNTGELFF
TRBV20-1	TRBJ2-3	13	CSADPSSTDTQYF
TRBV5-1	TRBJ2-2	19	CASSLVGAVIGAPTGELFF
TRBV20-1	TRBJ2-1	16	CSATDWDSRINNEQFF
TRBV3-1	TRBJ1-1	14	CASSQVPGGTEAFF
TRBV6-1	TRBJ1-5	15	CASNQEGGAGQPQHF
TRBV5-4	TRBJ1-2	13	CASSTDRNYGYTF
TRBV12-3/TRBV12-4	TRBJ2-1	13	CASSFKYYNEQFF
TRBV27	TRBJ1-5	13	CASSFIGQQPQHF
TRBV7-2	TRBJ1-1	14	CASSAGQMNTEAFF
TRBV9	TRBJ2-3	17	CASSGPLAGDWEDTQYF
TRBV7-2	TRBJ2-3	14	CASSSGPDGDTQYF
TRBV4-1	TRBJ2-7	15	CASSQVIDSSYEQYF
TRBV7-9	TRBJ2-5	16	CASSLASGRERQTQYF
TRBV20-1	TRBJ2-2	15	CSARDRRGGTGELFF
TRBV20-1	TRBJ2-5	16	CSAQDPAGPIQETQYF
TRBV18	TRBJ2-2	17	CASSPVRALVRDGELFF
TRBV3-1	TRBJ2-3	15	CASSLSGRKADTQYF
TRBV6-5	TRBJ2-7	17	CASSYAAGASGLYEQYF
TRBV5-4	TRBJ2-5	15	CASSFSLTSGETQYF
TRBV11-2	TRBJ2-7	14	CASSLEWVGHEQYF
TRBV24-1	TRBJ2-3	18	CATSDRGLAGGPSNTQYF
TRBV7-2	TRBJ2-5	15	CASSLGPAAQETQYF
TRBV10-3	TRBJ2-5	16	CAISESGSGRKETQYF
TRBV15	TRBJ1-4	15	CATSRARPSNEKLFF
TRBV11-2	TRBJ1-2	15	CASSLVPGGNFGYTF
TRBV5-1	TRBJ2-3	19	CASSLIPYSGRVVTDTQYF
TRBV19	TRBJ2-7	13	CASSSLGTGEQYF
TRBV27	TRBJ2-5	16	CASSLSGHLYQETQYF